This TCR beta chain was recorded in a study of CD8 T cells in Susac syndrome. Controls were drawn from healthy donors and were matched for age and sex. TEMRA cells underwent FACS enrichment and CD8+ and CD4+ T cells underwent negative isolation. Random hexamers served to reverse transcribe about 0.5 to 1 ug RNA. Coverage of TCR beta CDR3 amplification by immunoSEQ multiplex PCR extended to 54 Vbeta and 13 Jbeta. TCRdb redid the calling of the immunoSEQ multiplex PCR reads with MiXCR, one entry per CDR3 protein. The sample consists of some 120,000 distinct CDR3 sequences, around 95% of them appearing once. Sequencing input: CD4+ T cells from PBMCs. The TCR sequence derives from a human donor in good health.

In DNA form, the CDR3 reads TGCAGCGTGCAACAGGGCAACGGGGAGCTGTTTTTT. Protein product: CSVQQGNGELFF. The V call is TRBV29-1, the J call TRBJ2-2; D perhaps matches TRBD1 (6 bases). V was cut by 6 bases and J by 7 bases, with 12 bases left in between. Germline V gene sequence: CDR1 SQVTM, CDR2 ANQGSEA. The CDR3 loop spans 12 amino acids.